These 8 T cell receptor beta chains were sequenced from one sample in a study of T-cell memory formation after mild COVID-19. TCRdb re-analysed the 5' RACE reads in MiXCR, keeping a single row per CDR3 protein. Of around 160,000 distinct CDR3 sequences listed, more than 9% were seen once; the top ten hold 3.5% to 4.5%. The specimen sequenced was PBMCs or a T cell subset sorted from them (not recorded which). The source of these receptors is a man aged 18 to 35 who had mild COVID-19 (a few samples of this study predate the infection). Cell type and time point are not known.

V usage is TRBV7-2 and J usage is TRBJ2-6; D is uncertain. This CDR3 comprises 17 residues. The germline CDR1 and CDR2 sequences are SGHTA and FQGNSA. The V end was cut by 1 base, the J end by 0 bases, with 10 bases between. CDR3 protein: CASSLDPLGSGANVLTF. CDR3 nucleotide sequence: TGTGCCAGCAGCTTAGATCCCCTGGGCTCTGGGGCCAACGTCCTGACTTTC. The full variable domain, completed using reference TRBV7-2 and TRBJ2-6, is GAGVSQSPSNKVTEKGKDVELRCDPISGHTALYWYRQSLGQGLEFLIYFQGNSAPDKSGLPSDRFSAERTGGSVSTLTIQRTQQEDSAVYLCASSLDPLGSGANVLTFGAGSRLTVL.

This chain links TRBV5-1 with TRBJ1-2, with D hard to call. The germline CDR1 and CDR2 sequences are SGHRS and YFSETQ. Trimming shortened V by 5 bases and J by 4 bases, and 15 bases separated the two germline ends. The CDR3 sequence is 14 residues long. The CDR3 DNA reads TGCGCCAGCAGATCGACCCAAAGTGGCTATGGCTACACCTTC. Protein product: CASRSTQSGYGYTF.

This clonotype was counted many times. The V gene is TRBV7-7, the J gene TRBJ2-5, with 7 positions matching TRBD2. Germline trimming cut 5 bases from V and 6 bases from J; bases unmatched to any gene: 9. Germline values: CDR1 SSHAT, CDR2 FNYEAQ (reference sequence). CDR3 length: 14 residues. CDR3 nucleotides: TGTGCCAGCAGCCCTACTAGCGACGGGAAGACCCAGTACTTC. This encodes CASSPTSDGKTQYF.

This sequence joins TRBV28 and TRBJ1-6, with TRBD1 identical over 7 bases. The CDR3 spans 15 residues. Germline lookup yields CDR1 MDHEN and CDR2 SYDVKM. Losses at the gene ends were 3 bases for V and 5 bases for J; bases not matched to a gene: 4. The chain's CDR3 is CASSFSQGDNSPLHF. The CDR3 DNA sequence: TGTGCCAGCAGTTTCTCCCAGGGGGATAATTCACCCCTCCACTTT.

V and J are TRBV20-1 and TRBJ1-6, with D unclear. The germline CDR1 and CDR2 sequences are DFQATT and SNEGSKA (reference sequence). The CDR3 is 13 amino acids. Trimming took off 0 bases at V and 10 bases at J, with 10 bases between the two ends. The CDR3 here is CSARDSGESPLHF. CDR3 bases: TGCAGTGCTAGAGATTCCGGGGAGTCACCCCTCCACTTT.

This clonotype was seen a handful of times. This sequence joins TRBV15 and TRBJ1-5; D possibly corresponds to TRBD1 (6 bases). Per germline, CDR1 LNHNV and CDR2 YYDKDF (reference sequence). The V end was cut by 3 bases, the J end by 6 bases, with 12 bases between. The CDR3 spans 14 residues. The CDR3 sequence: CATSSENRVQPQHF. The CDR3 DNA reads as TGTGCCACCAGCAGCGAGAACAGGGTTCAGCCCCAGCATTTT.

This clonotype occurred many times. This rearrangement joins TRBV4-2 to TRBJ2-7; the match to TRBD2 covers 7 bases. The V and J ends lost 4 bases and 0 bases, in that order; junction bases with no gene match: 9. CDR1 is LGHNA, CDR2 YNFKEQ, per germline. This CDR3 spans 16 amino acids. CDR3 sequence (DNA): TGTGCCAGCAGCCGCCTTGGGAGGGGTATCTCCTACGAGCAGTACTTC. Translated: CASSRLGRGISYEQYF.

This clonotype has a count of ten or more. V usage is TRBV5-1 and J usage is TRBJ1-1, with D possibly being TRBD1 (5 bases). The CDR3 has 15 residues. Germline V gives CDR1 SGHRS, CDR2 YFSETQ. V was shortened by 2 bases and J by 6 bases, with 17 bases between the two germline ends. CDR3 residues: CASSFVGGTQSEAFF. The CDR3 nucleotides read TGCGCCAGCAGCTTCGTTGGGGGGACCCAGTCTGAAGCTTTCTTT.